The 29 T cell receptor beta chains in this list originate from one sample, sequenced in a study of cytomegalovirus exposure and HLA in healthy donors. Vbeta (60) and Jbeta (13) primers were used in the PCR. Using immunoSEQ multiplex PCR, the repertoire was profiled, and TCRdb retains in-frame clones only, with some absent. The sample holds under 200,000 clones, nearly 80% seen once. The sample comprised PBMCs. Every receptor here comes from a man aged 45 to 65 in good health and CMV-seropositive.

This clone has only a few counts. The chain couples TRBV2 to TRBJ1-5; TRBD1 matches at 7 bases. This CDR3 contains 14 residues. Germline-derived CDR1 and CDR2 are SNHLY and FYNNEI. Trimming at V came to 9 bases and at J to 12 bases, leaving 17 bases not matched to a gene. This chain's CDR3 is CASIAGTADMNQHF. CDR3 nucleotide sequence: TGTGCCAGTATCGCCGGGACAGCCGACATGAACCAGCATTTT.

The V call is TRBV28, the J call TRBJ1-5; the D gene is possibly TRBD1 (5 bases). V was clipped by 8 bases and J by 3 bases, with 14 bases between them. This CDR3 region has 14 residues. Germline CDR1 and CDR2: MDHEN and SYDVKM. Written as DNA, the CDR3 is TGTGCCAGCGGAGGGCAACAGGTCAATCAGCCCCAGCATTTT. It translates to CASGGQQVNQPQHF. Using reference TRBV28 and TRBJ1-5 for the parts outside the CDR3, the full variable domain is DVKVTQSSRYLVKRTGEKVFLECVQDMDHENMFWYRQDPGLGLRLIYFSYDVKMKEKGDIPEGYSVSREKKERFSLILESASTNQTSMYLCASGGQQVNQPQHFGDGTRLSIL.

In this sample, this clone turned up a few times. The junction and the germline gene differ at one end; a read error may be behind it. This rearrangement joins TRBV6-4 to TRBJ2-1; the D gene is possibly TRBD2 (5 bases). Germline V gene sequence: CDR1 MRHNA, CDR2 SNTAGT. This CDR3 is 17 amino acids long. The CDR3 bases are TGTGCCAGCAGTTACTCGGCTGAGCGGAGCTCCTACAATGAGCAGTTCTTC. Translated, it gives CASSYSAERSSYNEQFF.

This chain uses TRBV12-5 with TRBJ1-2; 8 nucleotides align to TRBD1. The CDR3 extends over 18 amino acids. Losses at the gene ends were 0 bases for V and 0 bases for J; bases not matched to a gene: 9. Germline CDR1 is LGHNT and CDR2 is FRNRAP. The CDR3: CASGLVLTGGAANYGYTF. CDR3 DNA sequence: TGTGCTAGTGGTTTGGTATTAACAGGGGGGGCAGCTAACTATGGCTACACCTTC.

The J gene is TRBJ2-6, the V gene TRBV30; maybe TRBD2 (6 bases). The V gene's germline CDR1 is GTSNPN and CDR2 SVGIG (reference sequence). The CDR3 contains 17 residues. V lost 0 bases, J lost 1 base, and 13 bases lay in between. CDR3 residues: CAWSVAGSTSGANVLTF. In DNA form, the CDR3 reads TGTGCCTGGAGTGTGGCGGGGAGTACTTCTGGGGCCAACGTCCTGACTTTC.

This clone has a handful of counts. The chain links TRBV4-2 to TRBJ2-1; 10 nucleotides match TRBD2. Germline trimming cut 0 bases from V and 9 bases from J; bases unmatched to any gene: 8. CDR3 length: 16 residues. Germline values: CDR1 LGHNA, CDR2 YNFKEQ. CDR3 protein: CASSQETAGGLTEQFF. For the CDR3, the DNA is TGTGCCAGCAGCCAAGAAACAGCGGGGGGGCTCACTGAGCAGTTCTTC.

This clone was counted between two and nine times. This chain uses TRBV7-9 with TRBJ2-3; 7 bases line up with TRBD2. Germline CDR1 SEHNR, CDR2 FQNEAQ (reference sequence). The junction had 1 base not matched to a gene; V was cut back by 7 bases and J by 0 bases. This CDR3 region has 13 residues. The chain's CDR3 is CASMGGSTDTQYF. CDR3 in DNA: TGTGCCAGCATGGGGGGGAGCACAGATACGCAGTATTTT.

A few counts support this clone. The same CDR3 arises from other DNA sequences in this sample as well. The V gene is TRBV28, the J gene TRBJ1-4; TRBD1 matches 9 bases. From germline, CDR1 is MDHEN and CDR2 SYDVKM. The CDR3 is made up of 14 amino acids. V shed 4 bases, J shed 6 bases, and the junction held 3 bases outside the gene matches. The CDR3: CASSSGQGYEKLFF. CDR3 nucleotides: TGTGCCAGCAGTTCGGGACAGGGATATGAAAAACTGTTTTTT.

The rearrangement uses TRBV13 and TRBJ2-2; 7 bases map to TRBD2. CDR3 size: 16 residues. Losses at the gene ends were 5 bases for V and 9 bases for J; bases not matched to a gene: 15. Germline V gene lookup returns CDR1 PRHDT and CDR2 FYEKMQ (reference sequence). This chain's CDR3 is CASSPPQRGVLRELFF. As DNA, the CDR3 is TGTGCCAGCAGCCCCCCCCAGCGGGGTGTTTTGAGGGAGCTGTTTTTT.

This clone showed up just a few times. This sequence joins TRBV13 and TRBJ2-2; possibly TRBD1 for D (5 bases). The CDR3 runs to 14 residues. Germline-derived CDR1 and CDR2 are PRHDT and FYEKMQ (reference sequence). With 1 base removed from V and 6 bases from J, the gap between germline ends came to 9 bases. The chain's CDR3 is CASSLVQGAGELFF. In DNA form, the CDR3 reads TGTGCCAGCAGCTTAGTTCAAGGGGCCGGGGAGCTGTTTTTT.

J is TRBJ1-2 and V is TRBV6-5; 9 bases are shared with TRBD1. The CDR3 totals 15 residues. V lost 5 bases to trimming and J lost 8 bases; unmatched junction nucleotides: 12. Per the germline V gene, CDR1 is MNHEY and CDR2 is SVGAGI. CDR3 nucleotide sequence: TGTGCCAGCAGTACCCGACAGGGGGGCCCTAGGGGCTACACCTTC. Encoded protein: CASSTRQGGPRGYTF.

This sequence joins TRBV5-6 and TRBJ2-7; a possible D gene is TRBD2 (5 bases). CDR1 SGHDT and CDR2 YYEEEE come from the germline V gene. The CDR3 is 14 amino acids. Trimming removed 5 bases from V and 6 bases from J, with 18 bases in between. CDR3 loop: CASRWREGQGEQYV. The CDR3 DNA reads as TGTGCCAGCAGATGGAGAGAGGGCCAAGGCGAGCAGTACGTC.

The chain has TRBV19 and TRBJ1-1, with TRBD1 matching 9 bases. The CDR3 sequence is 15 residues long. Germline V gives CDR1 LNHDA, CDR2 SQIVND (reference sequence). Germline trimming cut 5 bases from V and 4 bases from J; bases unmatched to any gene: 8. The CDR3 is CASSPWTGEGTEAFF. DNA of the CDR3: TGTGCCAGTAGTCCCTGGACAGGGGAGGGCACTGAAGCTTTCTTT.

This chain joins TRBV19 and TRBJ1-5; tentative D call: TRBD1 (5 bases). CDR3 length equals 16 residues. The germline V and J ends were trimmed by 7 bases and 1 base, with 17 bases remaining between them. The V gene's germline CDR1 is LNHDA and CDR2 SQIVND (reference sequence). The CDR3 nucleotides are TGTGCCAGTACGTCTTGGGGGGGTGGAAGCAATCAGCCCCAGCATTTT. Translation gives CASTSWGGGSNQPQHF.

The V and J genes are TRBV5-1 and TRBJ1-1, with D unresolved. Trimming took 0 bases from V and 1 from J, leaving 7 bases between them. Germline CDR1 and CDR2: SGHRS and YFSETQ. The CDR3 consists of 14 residues. CDR3 sequence reads: CASSLGTSNTEAFF. CDR3 coding DNA: TGCGCCAGCAGCTTGGGCACTTCGAACACTGAAGCTTTCTTT.

The gene calls are TRBV20-1 and TRBJ2-7; a possible D gene is TRBD2 (5 bases). CDR1 is DFQATT, CDR2 SNEGSKA, per germline (reference sequence). CDR3 length equals 11 residues. V was shortened by 4 bases and J by 4 bases, with 8 bases between the two germline ends. Written as DNA, the CDR3 is TGCAGTGCTATGGAGGCGTACGAGCAGTACGTC. This gives the protein CSAMEAYEQYV.

In DNA form, the CDR3 reads TGTGCCTGGAGTGGGGGACAGGGGGCGCGGACCGGGGAGCTGTTTTTT. It translates to CAWSGGQGARTGELFF. The rearrangement links TRBV30 to TRBJ2-2; TRBD1 matches 12 bases. CDR1 and CDR2 from the germline V gene are GTSNPN and SVGIG (reference sequence). V lost 1 base and J lost 5; bases outside the gene matches: 5. The CDR3 sequence is 16 residues long.

This sequence joins TRBV5-4 and TRBJ2-1; no clear D gene. The germline V gene encodes CDR1 SGHNT and CDR2 YYREEE (reference sequence). The CDR3 consists of 12 residues. V lost 8 bases to trimming and J lost 0 bases, with 6 bases between them. The CDR3: CASESSYNEQFF. Here the CDR3 DNA reads TGTGCCAGTGAGAGCTCCTACAATGAGCAGTTCTTC. Complete variable domain (other parts from reference TRBV5-4 and TRBJ2-1): ETGVTQSPTHLIKTRGQQVTLRCSSQSGHNTVSWYQQALGQGPQFIFQYYREEENGRGNFPPRFSGLQFPNYSSELNVNALELDDSALYLCASESSYNEQFFGPGTRLTVL.

V and J are TRBV7-9 and TRBJ1-1; a possible D gene is TRBD1 (6 bases). The CDR3 contains 13 residues. Trimming pared 5 bases from V and 1 base from J, leaving 8 bases between. The germline V gene has CDR1 SEHNR and CDR2 FQNEAQ (reference sequence). In DNA form, the CDR3 reads TGTGCCAGCAGCGTGACAGGGAACACTGAAGCTTTCTTT. Its translation: CASSVTGNTEAFF.

The CDR3 loop is CASSILGWSLNRDYGYTF. The CDR3 DNA follows: TGTGCCAGTAGTATTCTAGGTTGGAGCCTAAACCGGGACTATGGCTACACCTTC. V gene TRBV19 combines with J gene TRBJ1-2; the D is unclear. The germline V gene has CDR1 LNHDA and CDR2 SQIVND (reference sequence). There are 18 residues in the CDR3. Trimming stripped 3 bases from V and 3 bases from J, with 23 bases between.

This clone was picked up one time. V and J are TRBV19 and TRBJ2-5; tentatively, D is TRBD1 (5 bases). Between the trimmed V and J ends, which lost 4 bases and 1 base, there was a span of 10 bases. The CDR3 totals 14 residues. The germline V gene has CDR1 LNHDA and CDR2 SQIVND (reference sequence). The CDR3, as DNA: TGTGCCAGTAGTAGTAACAGGATCCAAGAGACCCAGTACTTC. As protein: CASSSNRIQETQYF.

This chain uses TRBV28 with TRBJ1-1; 7 bases are shared with TRBD1. Trimming at V came to 3 bases and at J to 11 bases, leaving 3 bases not matched to a gene. The length of the CDR3 is 11 residues. CDR1 is MDHEN, CDR2 SYDVKM, per germline. This chain's CDR3 is CASSLTGPAFF. The CDR3 bases are TGTGCCAGCAGTTTGACAGGGCCGGCTTTCTTT.

The rearrangement links TRBV15 to TRBJ2-5, with 7 nucleotides matching TRBD2. Germline-derived CDR1 and CDR2 are LNHNV and YYDKDF (reference sequence). The CDR3 is 18 residues long. V shed 0 bases and J 3 bases; nucleotides not matched to a gene: 13. The CDR3 region has the DNA TGTGCCACCAGCAGAGAATCCTACCGAGTCCGGGGGGAAGAGACCCAGTACTTC. As protein: CATSRESYRVRGEETQYF.

The V and J genes are TRBV4-3 and TRBJ1-2; D possibly corresponds to TRBD1 (5 bases). Trimming left V 0 bases short and J 5 bases short, with 16 bases between. The length of the CDR3 is 16 residues. Germline V gene data show CDR1 as LGHNA and CDR2 as YSLEER. The CDR3 is CASSQEGGLGGYGYTF. For the CDR3, the DNA is TGCGCCAGCAGCCAAGAGGGGGGTCTCGGGGGTTATGGCTACACCTTC.

The gene calls are TRBV19 and TRBJ1-5; D perhaps matches TRBD1 (6 bases). The V end lost 7 bases, the J end lost 3 bases, and 25 bases lay between the germline ends. This CDR3 comprises 18 residues. Germline V gene lookup returns CDR1 LNHDA and CDR2 SQIVND (reference sequence). The CDR3 bases are TGTGCCAGTACCCTGTATCGGGGGGGCGCGAAGTTCAATCAGCCCCAGCATTTT. The encoded protein is CASTLYRGGAKFNQPQHF.

The CDR3 DNA is TGTGCCAGCTCCCAGACAGGGGGTTCAGACGAGCAGTACTTC. Encoded protein: CASSQTGGSDEQYF. The chain employs TRBV18 and TRBJ2-5; TRBD1 aligns across 9 bases. The J call is doubtful: the DNA matches TRBJ2-7 better. The CDR3 covers 14 residues. Germline V lookup: CDR1 KGHSH, CDR2 LQKENI.

The chain is built from TRBV7-8 and TRBJ2-5; D unresolved. The CDR3 has 14 residues. Germline loops: CDR1 SGHVS, CDR2 FQNEAQ. Trimming removed 5 bases at V and 4 bases at J, with 14 bases between. This CDR3 is CASSPRLLVETQYF. The DNA of the CDR3 is TGTGCCAGCAGCCCACGACTCCTAGTAGAGACCCAGTACTTC.

This clone was observed a single time. This chain joins TRBV18 and TRBJ2-2; tentative D call: TRBD2 (5 bases). The V end lost 3 bases, the J end lost 1 base, and 9 bases lay between the germline ends. Germline loops: CDR1 KGHSH, CDR2 LQKENI. CDR3 length: 15 amino acids. CDR3 residues: CASSPAGLNTGELFF. In DNA, the CDR3 is TGTGCCAGCTCACCCGCGGGTCTGAACACCGGGGAGCTGTTTTTT. The full variable domain, rest sourced from reference TRBV18 and TRBJ2-2, is NAGVMQNPRHLVRRRGQEARLRCSPMKGHSHVYWYRQLPEEGLKFMVYLQKENIIDESGMPKERFSAEFPKEGPSILRIQQVVRGDSAAYFCASSPAGLNTGELFFGEGSRLTVL.

The V and J genes are TRBV28 and TRBJ1-1; D possibly corresponds to TRBD1 (5 bases). V was clipped by 5 bases and J by 7 bases, with 11 bases between them. The CDR3 length is 12 residues. From germline, CDR1 is MDHEN and CDR2 SYDVKM. The CDR3 sequence is CASSTGDLEAFF. The DNA of the CDR3 is TGTGCCAGCAGTACAGGAGATCTTGAAGCTTTCTTT.